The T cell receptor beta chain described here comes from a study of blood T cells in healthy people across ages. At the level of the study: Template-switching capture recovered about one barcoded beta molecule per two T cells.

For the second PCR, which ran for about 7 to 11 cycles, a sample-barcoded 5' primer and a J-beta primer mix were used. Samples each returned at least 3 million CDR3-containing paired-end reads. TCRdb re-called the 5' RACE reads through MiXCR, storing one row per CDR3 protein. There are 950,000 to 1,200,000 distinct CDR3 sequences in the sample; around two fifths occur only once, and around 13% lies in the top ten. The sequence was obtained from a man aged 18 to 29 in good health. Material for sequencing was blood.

The CDR3 sequence is CSALVSTYEQYF. CDR3 nucleotide sequence: TGCAGTGCCCTCGTGTCGACCTACGAGCAGTACTTC. The rearrangement joins TRBV20-1 to TRBJ2-7; D uncertain. V was shortened by 6 bases and J by 2 bases, with 11 bases between the two germline ends. The CDR3 sequence is 12 residues long. Germline lookup yields CDR1 DFQATT and CDR2 SNEGSKA (reference sequence).